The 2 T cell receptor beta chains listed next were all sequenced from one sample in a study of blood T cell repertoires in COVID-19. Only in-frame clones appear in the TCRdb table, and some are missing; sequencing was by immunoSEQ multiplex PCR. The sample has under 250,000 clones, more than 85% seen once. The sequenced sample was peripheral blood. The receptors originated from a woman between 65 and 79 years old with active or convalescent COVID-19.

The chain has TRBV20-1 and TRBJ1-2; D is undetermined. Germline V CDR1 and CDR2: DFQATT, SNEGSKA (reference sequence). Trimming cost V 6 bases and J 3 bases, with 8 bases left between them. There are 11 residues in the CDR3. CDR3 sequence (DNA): TGCAGTGCGAGGGAGGACTATGGCTACACCTTC. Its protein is CSAREDYGYTF.

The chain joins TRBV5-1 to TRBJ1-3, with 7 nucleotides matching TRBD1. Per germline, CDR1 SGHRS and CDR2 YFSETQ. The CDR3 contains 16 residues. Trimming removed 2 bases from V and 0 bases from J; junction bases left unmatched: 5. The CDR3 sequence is CASSLQGPTSGNTIYF. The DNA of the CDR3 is TGCGCCAGCAGCTTACAGGGGCCCACCTCTGGAAACACCATATATTTT. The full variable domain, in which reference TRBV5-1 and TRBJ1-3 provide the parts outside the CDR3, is KAGVTQTPRYLIKTRGQQVTLSCSPISGHRSVSWYQQTPGQGLQFLFEYFSETQRNKGNFPGRFSGRQFSNSRSEMNVSTLELGDSALYLCASSLQGPTSGNTIYFGEGSWLTVV.